This TCR beta chain stems from a study of PD-L1 blockade in urothelial cancer. The study, taken as a whole, reports: Patients with below-median pretreatment blood clonality survived longer.

TCRdb's table, derived via immunoSEQ multiplex PCR, lists solely in-frame clones and lacks some. Seen here are 130,000 or so clones, approximately 84% observed once, and the top ten hold roughly 3.2%. Regarding time point: pretreatment peripheral blood. It was locally advanced or metastatic urothelial carcinoma that patients had. The CDR3 has 16 amino acids. Germline V CDR1 and CDR2: SEHNR, FQNEAQ (reference sequence). Trimming at V came to 6 bases and at J to 5 bases, leaving 12 bases not matched to a gene. The count of this clone is one. What it recognizes is unknown. The receptor was isolated from a man between 50 and 59 years old with urothelial cancer. This chain links TRBV7-9 with TRBJ2-5, with 10 bases lining up with TRBD1. The sequencing here drew on PBMCs, taken around atezolizumab (anti-PD-L1) treatment. CDR3 loop: CASRRTGTGDGETQYF. Written as DNA, the CDR3 is TGTGCCAGCAGACGGACAGGGACAGGGGATGGGGAGACCCAGTACTTC.